This T cell receptor (beta chain) derives from a study of OX40 agonist ivuxolimab in advanced cancers. The length of the CDR3 is 16 residues. V gave up 2 bases and J gave up 1 base; unmatched junction bases: 4. Per the germline V gene, CDR1 is MNHNS and CDR2 is SASEGT. Repertoires were generated with immunoSEQ multiplex PCR, while TCRdb's copy carries only in-frame clones and drops some. The data contain roughly 74,000 clones, 75% to 90% of them singletons. This TCR was sampled from an adult with an advanced solid tumor such as melanoma, head and neck, liver or kidney cancer. The input for sequencing was CD4+ or CD8+ T cells sorted from blood, taken in a trial of the OX40 agonist ivuxolimab. This chain uses TRBV6-1 with TRBJ2-2; 7 bases line up with TRBD1. The CDR3 DNA sequence: TGTGCCAGCAGTGAAACCCGGACAGGGAACACCGGGGAGCTGTTTTTT. Amino acids: CASSETRTGNTGELFF.